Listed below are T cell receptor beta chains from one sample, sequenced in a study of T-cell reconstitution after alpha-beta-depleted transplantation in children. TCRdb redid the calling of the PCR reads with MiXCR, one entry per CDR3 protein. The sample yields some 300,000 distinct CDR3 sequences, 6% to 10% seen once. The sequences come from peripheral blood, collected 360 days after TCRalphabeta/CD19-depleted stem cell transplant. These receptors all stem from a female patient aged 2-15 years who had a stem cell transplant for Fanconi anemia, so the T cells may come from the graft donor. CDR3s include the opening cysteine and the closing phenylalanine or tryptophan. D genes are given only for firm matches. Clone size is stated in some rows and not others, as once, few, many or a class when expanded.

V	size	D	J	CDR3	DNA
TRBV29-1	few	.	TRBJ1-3	CSVEDRPSSGNTIYF	TGCAGCGTTGAAGATCGGCCCTCCTCTGGAAACACCATATATTTT
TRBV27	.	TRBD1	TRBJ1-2	CASWGQHRYTF	TGTGCCAGCTGGGGACAGCATCGCTACACCTTC
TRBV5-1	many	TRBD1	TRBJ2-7	CASSLGTGGLTYEQYF	TGCGCCAGCAGCTTGGGAACAGGGGGCCTTACCTACGAGCAGTACTTC
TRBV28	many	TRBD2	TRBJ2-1	CASSRQLRGRSGEQFF	TGTGCCAGCAGTCGACAGTTGCGCGGGAGGAGTGGTGAGCAGTTCTTC
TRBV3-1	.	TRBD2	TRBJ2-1	CASSQAGGRNEQFF	TGTGCCAGCAGCCAAGCGGGGGGGCGGAATGAGCAGTTCTTC
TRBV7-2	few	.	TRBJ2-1	CASSLLLRDYNEQFF	TGTGCCAGCAGCTTACTGCTACGGGACTACAATGAGCAGTTCTTC
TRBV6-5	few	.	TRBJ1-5	CASSYVGGANQPQHF	TGTGCCAGCAGTTACGTAGGAGGAGCGAATCAGCCCCAGCATTTT
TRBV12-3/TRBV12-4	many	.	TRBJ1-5	CASSLEILTQHF	TGTGCCAGCAGTTTAGAGATCTTAACCCAGCATTTT
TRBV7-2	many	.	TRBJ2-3	CASSDTPRPTDTQYF	TGTGCCAGCAGCGATACCCCCCGACCGACAGATACGCAGTATTTT
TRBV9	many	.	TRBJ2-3	CASSVATPATQYF	TGTGCCAGCAGCGTAGCTACTCCCGCGACGCAGTATTTT
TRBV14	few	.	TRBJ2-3	CASSPYRGGADTQYF	TGTGCCAGCAGCCCTTACAGGGGAGGGGCAGATACGCAGTATTTT
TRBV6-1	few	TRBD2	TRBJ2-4	CASRNPGLAGGVAKNIQYF	TGTGCCAGCAGAAATCCCGGACTAGCGGGGGGTGTAGCCAAAAACATTCAGTACTTC
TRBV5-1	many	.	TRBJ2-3	CASSPQVGSDTQYF	TGCGCCAGCAGCCCACAGGTGGGGTCAGATACGCAGTATTTT
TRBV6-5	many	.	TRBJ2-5	CASSYVGDQETQYF	TGTGCCAGCAGTTACGTAGGGGACCAAGAGACCCAGTACTTC
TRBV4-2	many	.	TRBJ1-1	CASSQESSGNTEAFF	TGTGCCAGCAGCCAAGAGTCGTCAGGTAACACTGAAGCTTTCTTT